This TCR beta chain was recorded in a study of cytomegalovirus exposure and HLA in healthy donors. On the study more broadly: Caucasian-associated ancestry cluster membership applied to less than 85% of a few hundred genotyped donors.

As for this clone: No antigen is known for it.

Losses at the gene ends were 5 bases for V and 4 bases for J; bases not matched to a gene: 7. This CDR3 comprises 14 residues. Germline CDR1 and CDR2: MNHEY and SMNVEV (reference sequence). Overall study findings and caveats: Sequencing likely produced, as an artifact, a cluster of highly shared sequence variants. The authors assumed roughly uniform sequencing depth across donors for presence/absence analyses.

The PCR used 60 Vbeta and 13 Jbeta primers. Data came from immunoSEQ multiplex PCR; TCRdb stores just in-frame clones and leaves some out. The repertoire consists of 55,000 to 65,000 clones, with 85% to 90% occurring once and the leading ten covering about 10%. This sequence joins TRBV27 and TRBJ2-7, with 8 nucleotides matching TRBD2. The sample taken for sequencing was PBMCs. This sequence was found in a female donor in good health and CMV-seronegative. CDR3 sequence (DNA): TGTGCCAGCAGTGCAAGCGGGGGAGGTTACGAGCAGTACTTC. Encoded protein: CASSASGGGYEQYF.